The 14 T cell receptor beta chains presented below share a single source sample, sequenced in a study of blood T cell repertoires in COVID-19. The protocol was immunoSEQ multiplex PCR, while the TCRdb copy is restricted to in-frame clones and leaves out a portion. This table holds just over 300,000 clones, roughly 90% found once. The sample taken for sequencing was PBMCs or T cells enriched from blood (not recorded which). The receptors derive from a woman aged 18 to 35 with acute COVID-19.

This chain joins TRBV27 and TRBJ2-1; 8 bases are a match to TRBD2. Looked up from germline, CDR1 is MNHEY and CDR2 is SMNVEV (reference sequence). This CDR3 comprises 13 residues. Trimming cost V 3 bases and J 6 bases; bases outside gene matches: 1. The CDR3 DNA follows: TGTGCCAGCAGTTTCGGGACTAGCAATGAGCAGTTCTTC. It specifies CASSFGTSNEQFF.

The rearrangement links TRBV10-3 to TRBJ1-1; D gene unclear. The V end was cut by 2 bases, the J end by 2 bases, with 6 bases between. CDR1 and CDR2 from the germline V gene are ENHRY and SYGVKD. This CDR3 spans 13 amino acids. DNA for the CDR3: TGTGCCATCAGTGAGGAGGATAACACTGAAGCTTTCTTT. Its translation is CAISEEDNTEAFF.

This clone occurred a few times. The genes are TRBV6-4 and TRBJ2-5; 10 bases align to TRBD2. Germline-derived CDR1 and CDR2 are MRHNA and SNTAGT. V shed 3 bases, J shed 5 bases, and the junction held 9 bases outside the gene matches. There are 16 residues in the CDR3. The CDR3 DNA sequence: TGTGCCAGCAGTGAGGAGACTAGCGGGCGGCCGGAGACCCAGTACTTC. This encodes CASSEETSGRPETQYF.

This chain joins TRBV19 and TRBJ2-1, with TRBD2 identical over 9 bases. The CDR3 has 16 amino acids. The trim removed 3 bases at V and 4 bases at J, leaving 7 bases unmatched. Germline V gives CDR1 LNHDA, CDR2 SQIVND (reference sequence). Here the CDR3 DNA reads TGTGCCAGTAGTATTCGGGCTAGCGGGGTTTACAATGAGCAGTTCTTC. Its protein is CASSIRASGVYNEQFF.

The J gene is TRBJ2-5, the V gene TRBV6-2 or TRBV6-3; a possible D gene is TRBD1 (5 bases). The CDR3 covers 13 residues. The V and J ends lost 4 bases and 5 bases respectively, with 11 bases between them. Looked up from germline, CDR1 is MNHEY and CDR2 is SVGEGT. This chain's CDR3 is CASSSRVEETQYF. DNA for the CDR3: TGTGCCAGCAGTTCCAGGGTAGAGGAGACCCAGTACTTC.

The chain couples TRBV6-5 to TRBJ1-2; possible D gene TRBD1, 6 bases. Germline CDR1 MNHEY, CDR2 SVGAGI. CDR3 length: 14 amino acids. Trimming removed 6 bases at V and 7 bases at J, with 18 bases between. This CDR3 is CASRSGVLSGGYTF. The DNA for the CDR3 is TGTGCCAGCAGGTCAGGGGTATTATCGGGTGGCTACACCTTC.

This clone was seen a single time. The chain employs TRBV9 and TRBJ2-5; 9 positions agree with TRBD2. CDR1 and CDR2 from the germline V gene are SGDLS and YYNGEE. Unmatched junction bases numbered 4, after V lost 5 bases and J lost 2 bases. CDR3 size: 14 residues. This CDR3 is CASSTSGHQETQYF. The CDR3 region has the DNA TGTGCCAGCAGTACTAGCGGGCATCAAGAGACCCAGTACTTC.

The rearrangement uses TRBV27 and TRBJ1-6, with D unclear. Between the trimmed V and J ends, which lost 0 bases and 9 bases, there was a span of 3 bases. The CDR3 is 12 residues long. Germline V CDR1 and CDR2: MNHEY, SMNVEV (reference sequence). The CDR3: CASSLSRSPLHF. The CDR3 DNA reads as TGTGCCAGCAGTTTATCCCGTTCACCCCTCCACTTT.

Here the CDR3 DNA reads TGTGCCAGCAGCGGCGGGGCGCTTGGGATTCCTAATGAAAAACTGTTTTTT. This gives the protein CASSGGALGIPNEKLFF. The V gene is TRBV9, the J gene TRBJ1-4; D might be TRBD1 (5 bases). The germline CDR1 and CDR2 sequences are SGDLS and YYNGEE. Trimming stripped 3 bases from V and 3 bases from J, with 18 bases between. The CDR3 totals 17 residues.

This chain links TRBV19 with TRBJ1-2; 9 nucleotides match TRBD1. The CDR3 loop spans 15 amino acids. V trimming: 0 bases; J trimming: 4 bases; junction bases outside the gene matches: 3. Germline CDR1 reads LNHDA; CDR2 reads SQIVND (reference sequence). The CDR3 is CASSIDGTGPYGYTF. The CDR3 nucleotides are TGTGCCAGTAGTATAGACGGGACAGGGCCCTATGGCTACACCTTC.

The chain couples TRBV9 to TRBJ1-1, with D hard to call. Trimming pared 1 base from V and 1 base from J, leaving 8 bases between. The CDR3 contains 14 residues. CDR1 SGDLS and CDR2 YYNGEE come from the germline V gene. The DNA of the CDR3 is TGTGCCAGCAGCGTATCCCCCTCGAACACTGAAGCTTTCTTT. Its protein product is CASSVSPSNTEAFF.

This clone was found a few times. V usage is TRBV5-1 and J usage is TRBJ1-5, with TRBD1 matching 7 bases. This CDR3 spans 13 amino acids. V gave up 0 bases and J gave up 9 bases; unmatched junction bases: 3. The V gene's germline CDR1 is SGHRS and CDR2 YFSETQ. The CDR3 nucleotides are TGCGCCAGCAGCTTGGGACAGGGCTCGCCCCAGCATTTT. This sequence encodes CASSLGQGSPQHF.

The rearrangement uses TRBV27 and TRBJ2-7; 15 bases line up with TRBD2. V shed 3 bases and J 6 bases; nucleotides not matched to a gene: 9. Per germline, CDR1 MNHEY and CDR2 SMNVEV (reference sequence). This CDR3 contains 17 residues. The CDR3 DNA follows: TGTGCCAGCAGTTTTCACCTGGGACTAGCGGGAGGAGGCGAGCAGTACTTC. Translating gives CASSFHLGLAGGGEQYF.

The V call is TRBV20-1, the J call TRBJ2-5; TRBD1 might be the D (6 bases). This CDR3 is 13 amino acids long. The V gene's germline CDR1 is DFQATT and CDR2 SNEGSKA (reference sequence). V lost 3 bases and J lost 2, with 10 bases in between. This chain's CDR3 is CSASGQFQETQYF. The CDR3 DNA is TGCAGTGCTAGTGGACAGTTTCAAGAGACCCAGTACTTC.